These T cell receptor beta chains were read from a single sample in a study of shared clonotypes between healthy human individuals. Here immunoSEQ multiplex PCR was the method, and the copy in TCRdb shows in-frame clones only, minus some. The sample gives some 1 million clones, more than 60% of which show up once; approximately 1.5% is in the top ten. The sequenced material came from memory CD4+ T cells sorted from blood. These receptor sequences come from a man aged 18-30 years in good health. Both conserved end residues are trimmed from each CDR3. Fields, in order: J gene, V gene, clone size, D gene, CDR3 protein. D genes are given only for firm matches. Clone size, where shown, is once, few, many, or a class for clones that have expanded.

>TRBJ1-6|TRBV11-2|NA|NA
ASSLDQSRLGSPLH
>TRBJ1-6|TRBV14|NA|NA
ASSQAVSGSSSYNSPLH
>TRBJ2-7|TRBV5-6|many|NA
ASSLQLTWTTSSYEQY
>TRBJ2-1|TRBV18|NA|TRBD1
ASMTGSVNEQF
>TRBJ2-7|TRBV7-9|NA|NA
ASSPTTYEQY
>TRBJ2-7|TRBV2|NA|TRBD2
ASSVTSGRDEQY
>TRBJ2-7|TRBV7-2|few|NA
ASSLAQQKYGSYEQY
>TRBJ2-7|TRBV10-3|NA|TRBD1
AISVRQGSYEQY
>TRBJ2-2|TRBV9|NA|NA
ASSELGRTNTGELF
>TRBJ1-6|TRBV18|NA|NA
ASSPSAQGSSPLH
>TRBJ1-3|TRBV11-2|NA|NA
ASSSRDGSGNTIY
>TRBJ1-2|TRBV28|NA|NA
ASKRAGMDGYT
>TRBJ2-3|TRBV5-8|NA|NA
ASSQDGTSTDTQY
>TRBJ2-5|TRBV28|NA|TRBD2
ASSLRGGQGQETQY
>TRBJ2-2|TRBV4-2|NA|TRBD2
ASSLAGTTNTGELF
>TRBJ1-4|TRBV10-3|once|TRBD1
AISADQGGKLF
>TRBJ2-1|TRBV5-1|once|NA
ASSSPEAYNEQF
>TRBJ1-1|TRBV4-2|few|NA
ASSQDLGPTTEAF
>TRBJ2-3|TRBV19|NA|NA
ASSRRDTQY
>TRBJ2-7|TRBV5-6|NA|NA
ASSLTTYEQY
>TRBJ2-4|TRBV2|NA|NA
ASSEYVVAKNIQY
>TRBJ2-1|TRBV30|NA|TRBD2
AWNIRSGRGGEQF
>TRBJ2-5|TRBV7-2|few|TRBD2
ASSPTSGRAAETQY
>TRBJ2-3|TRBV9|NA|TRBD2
ASNTISGIGTDTQY
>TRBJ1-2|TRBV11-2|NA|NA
ASSLRPNDGYT
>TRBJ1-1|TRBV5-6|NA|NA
ASSLAVGPMNTEAF
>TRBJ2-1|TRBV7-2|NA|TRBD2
ASCARAGVQSEQF